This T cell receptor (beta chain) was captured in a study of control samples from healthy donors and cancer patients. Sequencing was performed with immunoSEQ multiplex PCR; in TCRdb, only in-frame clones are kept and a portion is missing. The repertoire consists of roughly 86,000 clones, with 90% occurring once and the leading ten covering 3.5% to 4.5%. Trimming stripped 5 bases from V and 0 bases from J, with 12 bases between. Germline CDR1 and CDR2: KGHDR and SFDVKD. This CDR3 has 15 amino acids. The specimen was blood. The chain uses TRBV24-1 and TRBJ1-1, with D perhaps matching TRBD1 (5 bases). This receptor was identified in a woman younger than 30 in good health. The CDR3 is CATSATGSMNTEAFF. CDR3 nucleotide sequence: TGTGCCACCAGTGCAACAGGTTCTATGAACACTGAAGCTTTCTTT.